The subject of this entry is one TCR beta chain. Its antigen is not yet known. Base qualities are not at hand, and no much larger clone is one base apart. The data belong to a study of shared T cell receptors in the human thymus (dated by TCRdb to 2020 to 2023). Some background on the complete study: The study investigated the way shared, self-reactive T-cell receptor alpha chains are produced in the human thymus.

Libraries were made using the immunoSEQ multiplex PCR assay. TCRdb took this table from immuneACCESS and kept in-frame rearrangements with V and J called. Such tables lack part of the clones; where checked against another copy, unresolved V genes explain under half of the gap, and the rest is unexplained. Counted in this sample were 500,000 to 550,000 clones; about 80% of them appeared once. The top ten constitute around 0.012% of the sample. Trimming costs V 4 bases and J 1 base, and their ends lie 20 bases apart. From the cysteine through the phenylalanine, the CDR3 covers 17 amino acids. The only DNA kept is the CDR3, 51 bases in frame from the first base. CDR1 and CDR2, per the germline V gene, are SGHDT and YYEEEE. This same sample was also taken into another study, of human thymus T cells. The second publication reports: The donors were immunologically healthy infants in Finland who had open corrective cardiac surgery for congenital heart defects. Thymus tissue was obtained as surgical resects removed during corrective cardiac surgery. Biased V and J gene segment usage appeared to be present in both thymic and peripheral blood repertoires. Highly overlapping thymic TCR repertoires among unrelated individuals were reported in the related research. TCR alpha and beta repertoires from about eight infant thymus samples and a few related peripheral blood samples were characterized in the study. Donor ages ranging from roughly 6 to 244 days were recorded, and more than five male and a couple of female infants were included in the cohort. Thymocytes were released mechanically from tissue and stored at -70 °C as pellets of about 9.5-32 million cells. A QIAsymphony instrument was used to extract genomic DNA from frozen cell pellets. TCRB and TCRAD loci were amplified from a standardized quantity of quality-controlled genomic DNA using the immunoSEQ multiplex PCR assay. The V(D)J region was spanned by amplicons of a length sufficient to cover the CDR3 and to identify V and J genes. Through the commercial immunoSEQ service, the amplicons were sequenced on an Illumina platform. Primer bias and sequencing errors were corrected as previously described, and TCRAD and TCRB definitions were based on the IMGT database. immunoSEQ Analyzer 3.0 and VDJTools were used for repertoire analysis, which covered basic statistics, V/J segment usage, diversity estimates, rarefaction and pairwise overlap. Diversity was estimated using the Chao1, ChaoE, Efron-Thisted, Shannon and inverse Simpson indices, and was also estimated on datasets down-sampled to the size of the smallest sample. Repertoire overlap was assessed by strict matching of CDR3 nucleotide sequence, V gene and J gene, and clustering was done by Jaccard-based multidimensional scaling. Thymus samples yielded on average around 810,000 unique TCRB clonotypes, compared with 65,000 to 100,000 from blood samples.

The chain is assembled from TRBV5-6 and TRBJ1-1; a tentative D call is TRBD1 (6 bases match). The origin of this receptor is a boy under two years old with a congenital heart defect. Donor details come from another sample of the same person, matched by shared clones. Material: thymocytes. The CDR3 protein sequence reads: CASSPERSGGANTEAFF. The nucleotides read TGTGCCAGCAGCCCAGAACGGTCTGGGGGCGCGAACACTGAAGCTTTCTTT.